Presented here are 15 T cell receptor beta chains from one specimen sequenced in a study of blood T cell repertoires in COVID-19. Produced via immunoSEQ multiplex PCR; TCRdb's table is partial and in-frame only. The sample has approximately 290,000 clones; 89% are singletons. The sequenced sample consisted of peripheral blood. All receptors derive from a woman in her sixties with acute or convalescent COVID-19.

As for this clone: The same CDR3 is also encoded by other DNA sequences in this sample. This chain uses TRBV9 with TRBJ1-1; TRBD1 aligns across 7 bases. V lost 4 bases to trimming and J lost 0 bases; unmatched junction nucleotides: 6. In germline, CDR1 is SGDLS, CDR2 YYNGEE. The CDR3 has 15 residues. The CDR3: CASSPRQGMNTEAFF. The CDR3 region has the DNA TGTGCCAGCAGCCCAAGACAGGGAATGAACACTGAAGCTTTCTTT. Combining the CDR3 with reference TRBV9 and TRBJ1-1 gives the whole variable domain DSGVTQTPKHLITATGQRVTLRCSPRSGDLSVYWYQQSLDQGLQFLIQYYNGEERAKGNILERFSAQQFPDLHSELNLSSLELGDSALYFCASSPRQGMNTEAFFGQGTRLTVV.

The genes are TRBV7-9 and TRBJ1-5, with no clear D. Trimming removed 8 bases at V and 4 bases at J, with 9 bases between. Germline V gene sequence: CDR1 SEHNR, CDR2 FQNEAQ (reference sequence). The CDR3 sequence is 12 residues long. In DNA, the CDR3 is TGTGCCAGCGGTGTCGGGAATCAGCCCCAGCATTTT. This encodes CASGVGNQPQHF.

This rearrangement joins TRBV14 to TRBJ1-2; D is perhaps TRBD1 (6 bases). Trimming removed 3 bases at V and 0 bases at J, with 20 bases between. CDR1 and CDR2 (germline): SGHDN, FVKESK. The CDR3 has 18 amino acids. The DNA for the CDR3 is TGTGCCAGCAGCCAGATGTTCTCTGAGGGGGACCCTAACTATGGCTACACCTTC. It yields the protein CASSQMFSEGDPNYGYTF.

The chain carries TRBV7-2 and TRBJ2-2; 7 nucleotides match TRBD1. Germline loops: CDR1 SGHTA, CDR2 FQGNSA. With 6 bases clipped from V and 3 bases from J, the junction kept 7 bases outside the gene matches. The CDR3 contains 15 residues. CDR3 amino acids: CASRPTRGHTGELFF. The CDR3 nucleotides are TGTGCCAGCAGACCTACTAGGGGGCACACCGGGGAGCTGTTTTTT. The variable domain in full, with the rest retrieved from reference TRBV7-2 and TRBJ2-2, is GAGVSQSPSNKVTEKGKDVELRCDPISGHTALYWYRQSLGQGLEFLIYFQGNSAPDKSGLPSDRFSAERTGGSVSTLTIQRTQQEDSAVYLCASRPTRGHTGELFFGEGSRLTVL.

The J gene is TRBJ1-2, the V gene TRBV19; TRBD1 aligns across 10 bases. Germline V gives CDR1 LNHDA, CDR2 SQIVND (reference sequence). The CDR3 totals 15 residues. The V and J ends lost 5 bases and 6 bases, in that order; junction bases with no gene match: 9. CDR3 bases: TGTGCCAGTAGTCCAACCTGGGACAGGGGACATGGCTACACCTTC. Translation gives CASSPTWDRGHGYTF.

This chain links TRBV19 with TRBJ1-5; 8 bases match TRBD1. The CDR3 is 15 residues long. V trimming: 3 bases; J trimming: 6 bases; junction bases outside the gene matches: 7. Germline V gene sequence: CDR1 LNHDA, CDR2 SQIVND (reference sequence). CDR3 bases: TGTGCCAGTAGTATTACCTCGACAGGGGCTCAGCCCCAGCATTTT. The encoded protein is CASSITSTGAQPQHF.

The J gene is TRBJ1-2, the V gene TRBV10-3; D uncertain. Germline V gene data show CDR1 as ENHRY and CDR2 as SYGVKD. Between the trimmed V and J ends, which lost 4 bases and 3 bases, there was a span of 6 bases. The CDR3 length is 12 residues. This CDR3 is CAISGSDYGYTF. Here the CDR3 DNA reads TGTGCCATCAGTGGATCAGACTATGGCTACACCTTC.

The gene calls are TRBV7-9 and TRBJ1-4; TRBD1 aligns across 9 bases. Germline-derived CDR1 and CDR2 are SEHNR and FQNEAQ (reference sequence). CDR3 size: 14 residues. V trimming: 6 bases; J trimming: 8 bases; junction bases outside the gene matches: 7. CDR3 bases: TGTGCCAGCAGGCCTGACAGGGGGAAGGAAAAACTGTTTTTT. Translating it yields CASRPDRGKEKLFF.

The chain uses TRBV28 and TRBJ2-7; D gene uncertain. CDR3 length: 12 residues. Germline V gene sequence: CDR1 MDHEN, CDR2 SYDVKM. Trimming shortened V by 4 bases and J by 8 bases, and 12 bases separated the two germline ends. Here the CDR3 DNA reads TGTGCCAGCAGTTCATCCTACGAGCAGCAGTACTTC. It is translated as CASSSSYEQQYF.

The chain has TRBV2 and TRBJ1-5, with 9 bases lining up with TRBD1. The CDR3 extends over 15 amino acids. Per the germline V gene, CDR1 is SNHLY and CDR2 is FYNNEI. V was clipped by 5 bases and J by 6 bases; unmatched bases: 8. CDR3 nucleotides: TGTGCCAGCAGTCCCGGGACAGGGCTGGGTCAGCCCCAGCATTTT. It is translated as CASSPGTGLGQPQHF.

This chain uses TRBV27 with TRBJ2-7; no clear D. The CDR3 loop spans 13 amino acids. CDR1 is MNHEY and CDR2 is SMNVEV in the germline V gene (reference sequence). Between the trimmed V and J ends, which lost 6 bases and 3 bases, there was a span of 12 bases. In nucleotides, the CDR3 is TGTGCCAGCAGCCGAGGTCCCGGCTACGAGCAGTACTTC. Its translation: CASSRGPGYEQYF.

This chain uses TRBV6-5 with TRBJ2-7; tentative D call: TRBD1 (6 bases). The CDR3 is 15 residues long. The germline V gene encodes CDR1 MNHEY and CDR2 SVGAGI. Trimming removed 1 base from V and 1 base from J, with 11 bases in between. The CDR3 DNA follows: TGTGCCAGCAGTTACTACCCAGGGGTATCCTACGAGCAGTACTTC. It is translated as CASSYYPGVSYEQYF.

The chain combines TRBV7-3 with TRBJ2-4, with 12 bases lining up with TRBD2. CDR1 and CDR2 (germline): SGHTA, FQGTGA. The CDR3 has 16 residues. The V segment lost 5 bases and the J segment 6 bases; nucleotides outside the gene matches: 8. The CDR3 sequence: CASSRDKLAGGNIQYF. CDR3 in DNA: TGTGCCAGCAGCCGAGATAAACTAGCGGGGGGAAACATTCAGTACTTC.

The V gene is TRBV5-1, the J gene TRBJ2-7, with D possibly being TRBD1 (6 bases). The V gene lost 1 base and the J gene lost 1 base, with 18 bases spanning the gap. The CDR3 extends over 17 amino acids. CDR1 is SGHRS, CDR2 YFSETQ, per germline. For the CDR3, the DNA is TGCGCCAGCAGCTTGCGTGGAGGCGACAGGAGTTCCTACGAGCAGTACTTC. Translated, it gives CASSLRGGDRSSYEQYF.

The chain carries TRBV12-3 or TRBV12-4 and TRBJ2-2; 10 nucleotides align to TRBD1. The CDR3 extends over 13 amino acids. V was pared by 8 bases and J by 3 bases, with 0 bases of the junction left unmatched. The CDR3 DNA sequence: TGTGCCAGCGGACAGGGGGACACCGGGGAGCTGTTTTTT. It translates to CASGQGDTGELFF.